This T cell receptor (beta chain) came from a study of vaccination and CD4 T cells after COVID-19. Study information: Collection of post-vaccine samples followed dose two by a median 72 days, spanning a range of 14 to 241. General observations from the study: Among reactive clones from convalescent patients, a median 86.3% appeared only post-vaccination.

Treatment given: approximately 9-day PBMC culture with coronavirus spike peptide pools or control peptides (ViraFEST assay). By negative selection, CD4+ T cells were isolated once culture had run for approximately 9 days. Looked up from germline, CDR1 is MNHNS and CDR2 is SASEGT. V was clipped by 8 bases and J by 0 bases; unmatched bases: 3. This CDR3 has 14 amino acids. Sequencing of cultured CD4+ T cell DNA used the Oncomine TCR Beta short-read assay. TCRdb re-called the PCR reads through MiXCR, storing one row per CDR3 protein. This table has 9,500 to 15,000 distinct CDR3 sequences, around 50% appearing once. With respect to this clonotype: Its target is unknown.

The chain uses TRBV6-1 and TRBJ2-7, with 11 bases lining up with TRBD1. Sequenced sample: CD4+ T cells from blood, cultured in vitro. The source is a human donor who had recovered from COVID-19. The CDR3 bases are TGTGCCAGCGTAGGGACAGGGGGCTCCTACGAGCAGTACTTC. Residues: CASVGTGGSYEQYF.